In this sample, the clone carrying this T cell receptor beta chain turned up a few times. TCRdb re-called the RT-PCR reads with MiXCR, one entry per CDR3 protein. The table records 800,000 to 1,000,000 distinct CDR3 sequences, over 15% of them present only once. Trimming shortened V by 2 bases and J by 1 base, and 10 bases separated the two germline ends. The germline V gene has CDR1 SGDLS and CDR2 YYNGEE. The CDR3 is 15 residues long. This sample is drawn from a study of patients and donors after allogeneic stem cell transplantation. The source of this sequence is a human donor who was either an allogeneic HSCT recipient or a stem cell or donor lymphocyte infusion donor (not recorded which). It is not recorded whose cells these are; they may come from a transplant donor. The J gene is TRBJ2-1, the V gene TRBV9; D is possibly TRBD2 (5 bases). The specimen was blood, either unsorted or a sorted T cell fraction (not recorded which). The CDR3 reads CASSVDWTSYNEQFF. The DNA for the CDR3 is TGTGCCAGCAGCGTGGACTGGACGTCCTACAATGAGCAGTTCTTC. Full variable domain (rest looked up from reference TRBV9 and TRBJ2-1): DSGVTQTPKHLITATGQRVTLRCSPRSGDLSVYWYQQSLDQGLQFLIQYYNGEERAKGNILERFSAQQFPDLHSELNLSSLELGDSALYFCASSVDWTSYNEQFFGPGTRLTVL.